This T cell receptor (beta chain) was found in a study of T cell responses to AZD1222 COVID-19 vaccine. Overall study results and limits: Regions 160-218 and 743-854 dominated among vaccine-associated CD4 TCRs spanning spike.

About this clone: What it binds is not known.

Clones were sequenced by immunoSEQ multiplex PCR, and TCRdb holds only the in-frame ones, with some missing. The top ten clones hold roughly 18% of a sample with fewer than 85,000 clones, more than 75% of them seen once. V shed 5 bases and J shed 0 bases, with 13 bases lying between them. Per the germline V gene, CDR1 is LGHDT and CDR2 is YNNKEL (reference sequence). This CDR3 is built from 15 residues. The specimen comprised peripheral blood, sampled 28 days after the second AZD1222 dose. The V and J genes are TRBV3-1 (or the pseudogene TRBV3-2) and TRBJ1-1; D might be TRBD1 (5 bases). This TCR was sampled from an adult who received the AZD1222 COVID-19 vaccine. The CDR3 sequence: CASSFQWGVNTEAFF. The CDR3 DNA reads TGTGCCAGCAGCTTCCAGTGGGGGGTGAACACTGAAGCTTTCTTT.